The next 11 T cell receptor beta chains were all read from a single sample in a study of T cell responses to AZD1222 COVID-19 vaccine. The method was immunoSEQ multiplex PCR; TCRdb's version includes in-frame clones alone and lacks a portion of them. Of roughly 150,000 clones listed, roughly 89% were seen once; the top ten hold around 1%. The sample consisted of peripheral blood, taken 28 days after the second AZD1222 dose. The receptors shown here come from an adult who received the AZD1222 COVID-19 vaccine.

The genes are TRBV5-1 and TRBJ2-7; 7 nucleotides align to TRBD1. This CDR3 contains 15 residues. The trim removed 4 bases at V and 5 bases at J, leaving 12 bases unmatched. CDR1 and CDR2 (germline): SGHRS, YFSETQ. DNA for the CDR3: TGCGCCAGCAGCGTCGTGGGTCAGGGGGTCGACGAGCAGTACTTC. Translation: CASSVVGQGVDEQYF.

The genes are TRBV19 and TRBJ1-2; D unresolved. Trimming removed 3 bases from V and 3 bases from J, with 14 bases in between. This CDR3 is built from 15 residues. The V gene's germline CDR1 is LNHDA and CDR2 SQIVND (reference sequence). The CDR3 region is CASSIRAATHYGYTF. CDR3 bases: TGTGCCAGTAGTATTAGGGCCGCTACCCACTATGGCTACACCTTC. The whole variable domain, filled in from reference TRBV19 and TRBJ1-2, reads DGGITQSPKYLFRKEGQNVTLSCEQNLNHDAMYWYRQDPGQGLRLIYYSQIVNDFQKGDIAEGYSVSREKKESFPLTVTSAQKNPTAFYLCASSIRAATHYGYTFGSGTRLTVV.

The CDR3 loop is CASSLSGLDRPYTYEQYF. The CDR3 nucleotides are TGTGCCAGCAGTTTATCCGGGTTGGACAGGCCCTATACCTACGAGCAGTACTTC. This chain joins TRBV27 and TRBJ2-7, with 7 bases matching TRBD1. The CDR3 is 18 amino acids. Trimming at V came to 0 bases and at J to 2 bases, leaving 13 bases not matched to a gene. Germline V gene sequence: CDR1 MNHEY, CDR2 SMNVEV (reference sequence).

This CDR3 is CASTGTGNTEAFF. The CDR3 DNA reads as TGTGCCTCAACCGGGACAGGGAACACTGAAGCTTTCTTT. The chain joins TRBV30 to TRBJ1-1; 8 nucleotides line up with TRBD1. Germline loops: CDR1 GTSNPN, CDR2 SVGIG (reference sequence). This CDR3 is built from 13 residues. The V gene end was trimmed by 7 bases and the J gene end by 1 base; junction bases not matched to a gene: 5.

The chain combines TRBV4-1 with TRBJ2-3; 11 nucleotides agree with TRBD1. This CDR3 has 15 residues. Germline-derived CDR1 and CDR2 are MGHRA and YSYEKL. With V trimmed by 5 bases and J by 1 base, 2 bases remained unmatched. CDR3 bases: TGCGCCAGCAGCTGGGGACAGGGGGGCACAGATACGCAGTATTTT. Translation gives CASSWGQGGTDTQYF.

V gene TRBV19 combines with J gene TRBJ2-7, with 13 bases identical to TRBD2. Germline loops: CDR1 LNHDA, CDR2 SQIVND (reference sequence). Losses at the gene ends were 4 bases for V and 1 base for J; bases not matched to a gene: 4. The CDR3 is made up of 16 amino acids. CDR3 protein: CASSTTSGGLSYEQYF. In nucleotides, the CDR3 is TGTGCCAGTAGTACGACTAGCGGGGGGCTATCCTACGAGCAGTACTTC.

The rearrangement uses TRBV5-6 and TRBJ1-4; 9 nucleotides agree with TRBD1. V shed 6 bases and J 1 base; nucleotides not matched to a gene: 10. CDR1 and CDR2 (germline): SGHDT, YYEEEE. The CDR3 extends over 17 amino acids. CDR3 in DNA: TGTGCCAGCACTCGACTCGACAGGGGGAGAACTAATGAAAAACTGTTTTTT. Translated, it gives CASTRLDRGRTNEKLFF. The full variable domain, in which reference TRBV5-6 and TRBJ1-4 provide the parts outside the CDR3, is DAGVTQSPTHLIKTRGQQVTLRCSPKSGHDTVSWYQQALGQGPQFIFQYYEEEERQRGNFPDRFSGHQFPNYSSELNVNALLLGDSALYLCASTRLDRGRTNEKLFFGSGTQLSVL.

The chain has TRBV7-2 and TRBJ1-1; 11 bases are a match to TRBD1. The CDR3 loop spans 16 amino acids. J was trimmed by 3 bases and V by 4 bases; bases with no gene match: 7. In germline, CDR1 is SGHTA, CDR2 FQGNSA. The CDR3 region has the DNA TGTGCCAGCAGCTCCGGACAGGGGGCGATGTACACTGAAGCTTTCTTT. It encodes CASSSGQGAMYTEAFF. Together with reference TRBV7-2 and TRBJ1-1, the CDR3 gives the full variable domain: GAGVSQSPSNKVTEKGKDVELRCDPISGHTALYWYRQSLGQGLEFLIYFQGNSAPDKSGLPSDRFSAERTGGSVSTLTIQRTQQEDSAVYLCASSSGQGAMYTEAFFGQGTRLTVV.

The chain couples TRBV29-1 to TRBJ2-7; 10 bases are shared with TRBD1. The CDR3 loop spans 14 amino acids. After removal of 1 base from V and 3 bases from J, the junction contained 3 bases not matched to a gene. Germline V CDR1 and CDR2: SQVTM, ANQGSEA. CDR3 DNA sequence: TGCAGCGTTGAAGTTGGACAGGGGGACTACGAGCAGTACTTC. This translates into CSVEVGQGDYEQYF.

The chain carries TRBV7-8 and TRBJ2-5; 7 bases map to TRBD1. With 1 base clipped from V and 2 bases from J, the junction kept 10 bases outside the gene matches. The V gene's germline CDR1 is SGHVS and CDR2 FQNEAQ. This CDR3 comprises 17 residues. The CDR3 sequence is CASSLGIGGQPQETQYF. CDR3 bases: TGTGCCAGCAGCTTAGGAATTGGGGGACAGCCTCAAGAGACCCAGTACTTC. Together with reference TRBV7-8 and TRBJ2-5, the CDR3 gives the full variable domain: GAGVSQSPRYKVAKRGQDVALRCDPISGHVSLFWYQQALGQGPEFLTYFQNEAQLDKSGLPSDRFFAERPEGSVSTLKIQRTQQEDSAVYLCASSLGIGGQPQETQYFGPGTRLLVL.

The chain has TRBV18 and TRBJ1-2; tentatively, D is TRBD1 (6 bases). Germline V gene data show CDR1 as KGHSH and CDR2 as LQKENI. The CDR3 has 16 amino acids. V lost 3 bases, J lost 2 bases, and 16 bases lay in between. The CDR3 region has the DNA TGTGCCAGCTCACCCTCAACCAGCCAGGGGAACTATGGCTACACCTTC. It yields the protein CASSPSTSQGNYGYTF.